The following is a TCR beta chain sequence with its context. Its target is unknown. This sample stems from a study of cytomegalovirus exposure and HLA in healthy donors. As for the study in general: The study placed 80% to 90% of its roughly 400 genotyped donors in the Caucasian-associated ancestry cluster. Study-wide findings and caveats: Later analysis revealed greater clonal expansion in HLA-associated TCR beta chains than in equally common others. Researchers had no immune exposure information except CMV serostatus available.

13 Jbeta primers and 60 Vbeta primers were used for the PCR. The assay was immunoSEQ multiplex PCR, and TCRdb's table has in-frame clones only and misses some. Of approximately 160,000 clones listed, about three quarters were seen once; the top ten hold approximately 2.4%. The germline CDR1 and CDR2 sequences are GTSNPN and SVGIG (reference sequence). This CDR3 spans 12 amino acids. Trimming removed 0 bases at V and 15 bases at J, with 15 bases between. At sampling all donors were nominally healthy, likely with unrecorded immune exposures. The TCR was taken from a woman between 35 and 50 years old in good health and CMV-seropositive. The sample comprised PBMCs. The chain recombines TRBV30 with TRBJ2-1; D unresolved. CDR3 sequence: CAWSVLGPGRFF. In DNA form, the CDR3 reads TGTGCCTGGAGTGTACTGGGCCCAGGTCGGTTCTTC.